This T cell receptor beta chain derives from a study of CD8 T cells in ankylosing spondylitis. General study findings and limits: Disease-linked clones were reportedly significantly enriched in matched ankylosing spondylitis synovial fluid. Disease-associated clones were CD8+ and fairly uncommon in peripheral blood.

TCRdb redid the calling of the 5' RACE reads with MiXCR, one entry per CDR3 protein. This sample has approximately 150,000 distinct CDR3 sequences, with 9.8% found just once. Per the germline V gene, CDR1 is LNHNV and CDR2 is YYDKDF (reference sequence). The V end was cut by 2 bases, the J end by 6 bases, with 5 bases between. This CDR3 comprises 12 residues. Regarding this clonotype: Its antigen is not identified.

This chain connects TRBV15 to TRBJ1-5; no firm D call. The TCR was taken from a female donor with ankylosing spondylitis or in good health (not recorded which). The sequencing sample was made of blood, either unsorted or a sorted T cell fraction (not recorded which). CDR3 residues: CATSRRSQPQHF. In DNA, the CDR3 is TGTGCCACCAGCAGAAGAAGTCAGCCCCAGCATTTT.